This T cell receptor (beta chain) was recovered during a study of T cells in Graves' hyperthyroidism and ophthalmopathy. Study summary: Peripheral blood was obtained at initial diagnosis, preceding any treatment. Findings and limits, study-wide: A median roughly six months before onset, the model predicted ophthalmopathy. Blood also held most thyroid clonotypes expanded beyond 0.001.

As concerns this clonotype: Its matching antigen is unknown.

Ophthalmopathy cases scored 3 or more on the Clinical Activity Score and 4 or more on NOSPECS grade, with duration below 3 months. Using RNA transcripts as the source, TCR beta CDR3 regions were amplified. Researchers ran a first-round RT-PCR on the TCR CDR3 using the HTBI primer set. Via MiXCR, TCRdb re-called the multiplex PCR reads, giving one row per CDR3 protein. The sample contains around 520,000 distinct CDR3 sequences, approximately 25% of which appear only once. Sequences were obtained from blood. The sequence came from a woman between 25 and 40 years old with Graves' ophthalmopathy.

The CDR3 DNA sequence: TGTGCCAGCAGCCCCGACCTCCTCTATGGCTACACCTTC. It is translated as CASSPDLLYGYTF. The chain links TRBV6-1 to TRBJ1-2; D is ambiguous. CDR3 length: 13 residues. Deletions cut 6 bases from V and 4 bases from J, with 12 bases between. Germline CDR1 and CDR2: MNHNS and SASEGT.